Detailed here is one TCR beta chain. Source study methods: The authors estimated nucleated cell counts from reference gene primer amplification. Assay: immunoSEQ multiplex PCR; the TCRdb copy retains only in-frame clones and omits some. That table is the source of V, J and clone size, and D and trimming were worked out from the DNA. In the table there are around 310,000 clones, 85% to 90% of which are singletons. While infection was still active, Seattle patients were enrolled and then followed longitudinally. The V and J ends lost 4 bases and 5 bases respectively, with 18 bases between them. The CDR3 loop spans 16 amino acids. CDR1 is SGHVS and CDR2 is FQNEAQ in the germline V gene. The data are from a study of blood T cell repertoires in COVID-19. Study-wide background: T cells, B-cell-depleted T cells, or PBMCs provided the cDNA or gDNA that served as material.

This receptor was taken from a middle-aged woman with COVID-19, enrolled during active disease. The V call is TRBV7-8, the J call TRBJ1-5; D may be TRBD1 (6 bases). Sequencing was performed on peripheral blood. As DNA, the CDR3 is TGTGCCAGCAGCTCGAACAGGGTTTTCGGTCATCAGCCCCAGCATTTT. Translation gives CASSSNRVFGHQPQHF.